This record concerns one T cell receptor (beta chain) sequence. What it binds is unknown. This specimen belongs to a study of PD-1 blockade in classical Hodgkin lymphoma. Study-wide findings and caveats: Why the repertoires differ is still unclear, perhaps disease activity or prior therapy. Newly diagnosed patients reportedly trailed healthy donors in baseline TCR diversity.

Time point defined: newly diagnosed, previously untreated cHL patient sample. Isolation of CD4+ T cells from thawed PBMCs was performed by magnetic negative selection. PBMCs representing newly diagnosed, untreated classical Hodgkin lymphoma functioned as the comparison. The protocol was immunoSEQ multiplex PCR, while the TCRdb copy is restricted to in-frame clones and leaves out a portion. The sample includes nearly 25,000 clones, about 90% of them seen just once. After removal of 0 bases from V and 2 bases from J, the junction contained 8 bases not matched to a gene. The CDR3 length is 16 residues. Germline V CDR1 and CDR2: SGHDT, YYEEEE.

This TCR was recovered from a human donor with classical Hodgkin lymphoma. Material: CD4+ T cells from blood. The chain couples TRBV5-6 to TRBJ2-7; 7 bases map to TRBD2. This chain's CDR3 is CASSLAATGGPYEQYF. CDR3 in DNA: TGTGCCAGCAGCTTGGCGGCGACGGGGGGACCCTACGAGCAGTACTTC. The full variable domain, its missing parts supplied by reference TRBV5-6 and TRBJ2-7, is DAGVTQSPTHLIKTRGQQVTLRCSPKSGHDTVSWYQQALGQGPQFIFQYYEEEERQRGNFPDRFSGHQFPNYSSELNVNALLLGDSALYLCASSLAATGGPYEQYFGPGTRLTVT.